The T cell receptor (beta chain) described here comes from a study of blood T cell repertoires in COVID-19. Study-level information: Sites in the United States, Italy and Spain provided acute and convalescent COVID-19 samples. Sample material is recorded as cDNA or gDNA derived from T cells, B-cell-depleted T cells, or PBMCs.

The sample holds one count of this clone. Source study methods: The authors estimated nucleated cell counts from reference gene primer amplification. Assay: immunoSEQ multiplex PCR; the TCRdb copy retains only in-frame clones and omits some. That table supplies the V and J calls and clone size; D and trimming were determined from the DNA. The sample consists of roughly 15,000 clones, approximately 88% of them appearing once. The receptor was derived from a human donor with active COVID-19. The donor label of this sample is uncertain. Sample: peripheral blood.

As DNA, the CDR3 is TGTGCCAGCAGCTCACCGGGACTAGGGGCCTACGAGCAGTACTTC. It specifies CASSSPGLGAYEQYF. J is TRBJ2-7 and V is TRBV7-2, with TRBD2 identical over 8 bases. With 4 bases clipped from V and 2 bases from J, the junction kept 7 bases outside the gene matches. The CDR3 length is 15 residues. The germline gives CDR1 SGHTA, CDR2 FQGNSA.